This T cell receptor (beta chain) came from a study of T cell responses to AZD1222 COVID-19 vaccine. Whole-study results and caveats: Vaccination with two AZD1222 doses was followed by a rise in Spike-specific TCR breadth and depth.

Concerning this clone: Antigen unknown.

The V and J ends lost 3 bases and 3 bases, in that order; junction bases with no gene match: 14. CDR3 size: 17 residues. Germline V CDR1 and CDR2: SGHDT, YYEEEE. The protocol was immunoSEQ multiplex PCR, while the TCRdb copy is restricted to in-frame clones and leaves out a portion. This sample's clone table lists around 150,000 clones. This clonotype was obtained from an adult in good health. This chain joins TRBV5-6 and TRBJ1-2; 7 bases are shared with TRBD1. The sequenced sample was peripheral blood. CDR3 loop: CASSSGTETPWDYGYTF. In DNA, the CDR3 is TGTGCCAGCAGCTCCGGGACAGAGACCCCTTGGGACTATGGCTACACCTTC.